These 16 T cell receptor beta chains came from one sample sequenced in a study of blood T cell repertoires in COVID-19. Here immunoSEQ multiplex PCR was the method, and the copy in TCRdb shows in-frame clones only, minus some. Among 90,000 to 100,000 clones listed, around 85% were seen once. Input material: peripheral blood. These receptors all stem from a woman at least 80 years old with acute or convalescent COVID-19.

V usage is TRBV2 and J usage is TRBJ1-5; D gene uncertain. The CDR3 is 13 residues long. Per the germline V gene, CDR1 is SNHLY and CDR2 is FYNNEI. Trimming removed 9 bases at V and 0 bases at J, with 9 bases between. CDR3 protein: CASTQDSNQPQHF. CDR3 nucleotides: TGTGCCAGTACTCAAGATAGCAATCAGCCCCAGCATTTT.

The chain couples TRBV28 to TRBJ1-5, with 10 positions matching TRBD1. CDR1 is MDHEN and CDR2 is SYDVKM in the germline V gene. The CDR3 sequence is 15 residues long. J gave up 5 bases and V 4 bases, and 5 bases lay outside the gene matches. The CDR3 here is CASSSGQGTDQPQHF. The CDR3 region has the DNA TGTGCCAGCAGTTCGGGACAGGGGACGGATCAGCCCCAGCATTTT. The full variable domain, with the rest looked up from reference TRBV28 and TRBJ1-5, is DVKVTQSSRYLVKRTGEKVFLECVQDMDHENMFWYRQDPGLGLRLIYFSYDVKMKEKGDIPEGYSVSREKKERFSLILESASTNQTSMYLCASSSGQGTDQPQHFGDGTRLSIL.

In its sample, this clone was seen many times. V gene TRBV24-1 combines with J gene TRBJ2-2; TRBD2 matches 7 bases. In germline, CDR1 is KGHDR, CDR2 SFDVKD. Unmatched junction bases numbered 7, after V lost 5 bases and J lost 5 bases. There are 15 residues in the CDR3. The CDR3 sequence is CATSVSGEGTGELFF. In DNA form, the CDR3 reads TGTGCCACCAGTGTAAGCGGGGAGGGGACCGGGGAGCTGTTTTTT.

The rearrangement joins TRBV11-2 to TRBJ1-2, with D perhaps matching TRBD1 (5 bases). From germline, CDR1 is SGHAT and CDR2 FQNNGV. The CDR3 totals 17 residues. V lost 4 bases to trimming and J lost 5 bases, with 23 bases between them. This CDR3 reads CASSSIRGRALRYGYTF. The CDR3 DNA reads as TGTGCCAGCAGCTCGATAAGAGGCAGGGCCCTTAGGTATGGCTACACCTTC. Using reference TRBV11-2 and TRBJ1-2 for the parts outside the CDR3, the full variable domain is EAGVAQSPRYKIIEKRQSVAFWCNPISGHATLYWYQQILGQGPKLLIQFQNNGVVDDSQLPKDRFSAERLKGVDSTLKIQPAKLEDSAVYLCASSSIRGRALRYGYTFGSGTRLTVV.

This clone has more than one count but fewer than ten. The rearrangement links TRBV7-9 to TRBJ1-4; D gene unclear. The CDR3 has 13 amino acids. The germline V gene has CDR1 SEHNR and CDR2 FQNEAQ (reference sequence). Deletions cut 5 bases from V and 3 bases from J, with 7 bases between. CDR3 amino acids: CASSGSSNEKLFF. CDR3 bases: TGTGCCAGCAGCGGGAGCTCTAATGAAAAACTGTTTTTT.

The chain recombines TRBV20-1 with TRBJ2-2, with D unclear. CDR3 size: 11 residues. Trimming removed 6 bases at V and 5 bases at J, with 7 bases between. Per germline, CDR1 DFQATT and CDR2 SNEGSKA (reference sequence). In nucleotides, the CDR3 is TGCAGTGCCTATAGAACCGGGGAGCTGTTTTTT. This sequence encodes CSAYRTGELFF.

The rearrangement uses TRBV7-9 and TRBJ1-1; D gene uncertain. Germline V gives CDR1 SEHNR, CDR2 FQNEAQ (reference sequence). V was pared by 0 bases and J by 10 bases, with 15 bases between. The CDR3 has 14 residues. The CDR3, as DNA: TGTGCCAGCAGCTTAGCTCGAGGAGGCGAGGTAGCTTTCTTT. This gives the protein CASSLARGGEVAFF.

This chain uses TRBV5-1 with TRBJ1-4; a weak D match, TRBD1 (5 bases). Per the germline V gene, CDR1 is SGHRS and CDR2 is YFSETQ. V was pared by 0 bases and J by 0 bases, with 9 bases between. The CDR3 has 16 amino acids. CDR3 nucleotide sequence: TGCGCCAGCAGCTTGGGCGACAGATCAACTAATGAAAAACTGTTTTTT. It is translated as CASSLGDRSTNEKLFF.

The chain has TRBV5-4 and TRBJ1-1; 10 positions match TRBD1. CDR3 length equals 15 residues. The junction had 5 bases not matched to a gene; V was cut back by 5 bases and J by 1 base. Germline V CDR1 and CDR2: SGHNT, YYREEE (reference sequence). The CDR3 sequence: CASRAGTGENTEAFF. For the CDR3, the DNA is TGTGCCAGCAGGGCCGGGACAGGGGAGAACACTGAAGCTTTCTTT.

In DNA, the CDR3 is TGTGCCAGCAGCTTGGGGCTGGGCAGGGGGCGCGACACCGGGGAGCTGTTTTTT. This encodes CASSLGLGRGRDTGELFF. V gene TRBV5-6 combines with J gene TRBJ2-2; 8 bases agree with TRBD1. Germline CDR1 SGHDT, CDR2 YYEEEE. With V trimmed by 0 bases and J by 3 bases, 10 bases remained unmatched. CDR3 length: 18 residues.

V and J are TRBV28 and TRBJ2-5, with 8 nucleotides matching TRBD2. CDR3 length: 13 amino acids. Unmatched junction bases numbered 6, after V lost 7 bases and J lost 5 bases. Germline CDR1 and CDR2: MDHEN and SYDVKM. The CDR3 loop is CASIAGGVETQYF. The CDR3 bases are TGTGCCAGCATCGCGGGGGGCGTGGAGACCCAGTACTTC.

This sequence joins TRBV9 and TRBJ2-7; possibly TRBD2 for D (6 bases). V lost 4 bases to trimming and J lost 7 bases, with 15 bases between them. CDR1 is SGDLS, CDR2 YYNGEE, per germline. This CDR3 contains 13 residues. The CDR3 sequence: CASSPRGPGEQYF. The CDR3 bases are TGTGCCAGCAGCCCGCGGGGTCCCGGAGAGCAGTACTTC.

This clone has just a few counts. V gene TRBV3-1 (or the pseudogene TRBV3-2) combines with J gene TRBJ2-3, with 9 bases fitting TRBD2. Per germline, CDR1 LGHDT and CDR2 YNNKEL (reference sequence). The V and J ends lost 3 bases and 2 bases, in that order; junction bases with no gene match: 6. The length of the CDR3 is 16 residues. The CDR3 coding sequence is TGTGCCAGCAGCCAGTGGCTAGCGGGGAACACAGATACGCAGTATTTT. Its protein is CASSQWLAGNTDTQYF.

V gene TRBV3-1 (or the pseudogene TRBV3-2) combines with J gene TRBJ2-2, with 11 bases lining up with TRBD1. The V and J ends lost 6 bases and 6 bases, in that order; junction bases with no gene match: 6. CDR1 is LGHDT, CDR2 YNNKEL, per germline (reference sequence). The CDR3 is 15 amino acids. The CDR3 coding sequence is TGTGCCAGCAGTCCCGGACAGGGGGCGTCCGGGGAGCTGTTTTTT. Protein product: CASSPGQGASGELFF.

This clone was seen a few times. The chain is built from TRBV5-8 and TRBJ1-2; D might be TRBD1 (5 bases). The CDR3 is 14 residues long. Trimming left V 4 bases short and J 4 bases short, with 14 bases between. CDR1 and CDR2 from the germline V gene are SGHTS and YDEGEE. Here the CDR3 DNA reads TGTGCCAGCAGCCCGGAGGGGTTCGGCTATGGCTACACCTTC. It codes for CASSPEGFGYGYTF. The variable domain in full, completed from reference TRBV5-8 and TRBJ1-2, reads EAGVTQSPTHLIKTRGQQATLRCSPISGHTSVYWYQQALGLGLQFLLWYDEGEERNRGNFPPRFSGRQFPNYSSELNVNALELEDSALYLCASSPEGFGYGYTFGSGTRLTVV.

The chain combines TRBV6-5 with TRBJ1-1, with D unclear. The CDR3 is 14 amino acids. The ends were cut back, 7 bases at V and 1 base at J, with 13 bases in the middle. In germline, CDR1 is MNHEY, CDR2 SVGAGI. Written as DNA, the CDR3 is TGTGCCAGCACCGCAGTTCGGGGGAACACTGAAGCTTTCTTT. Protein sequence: CASTAVRGNTEAFF.